The entry that follows covers one T cell receptor beta chain sequence. This specimen comes from a study of PD-1 blockade in classical Hodgkin lymphoma. Profiling relied on immunoSEQ multiplex PCR, and the TCRdb table lists in-frame clones only, not all of them. The sample carries about 9,900 clones, approximately 90% recorded once. Autologous stem cell transplantation was followed by relapse in every patient, and brentuximab vedotin exposure varied. The source is a human donor with classical Hodgkin lymphoma. Sample: peripheral blood mononuclear cells (PBMCs), taken at baseline.

CDR3 sequence (DNA): TGTGCCAGCAGCCAAGGGTGGGGCCAGACTGGAAACACCATATATTTT. Amino acid sequence: CASSQGWGQTGNTIYF. This chain joins TRBV14 and TRBJ1-3; possibly TRBD1 for D (5 bases). V gave up 1 base and J gave up 2 bases, with 12 bases separating them. Germline CDR1 and CDR2: SGHDN and FVKESK. The CDR3 loop spans 16 amino acids.